This TCR beta chain was obtained from a study of cytomegalovirus exposure and HLA in healthy donors. Findings and limits, study-wide: CMV antigen specificity was confirmed in vitro for three CMV-associated chains.

A remark on this clone: Its target is not known.

Produced via immunoSEQ multiplex PCR; TCRdb's table is partial and in-frame only. The data show under 400,000 clones, 86% seen once. The V gene lost 1 base and the J gene lost 3 bases, with 6 bases spanning the gap. CDR3 length equals 13 residues. Germline V gene sequence: CDR1 MNHNS, CDR2 SASEGT. The sequenced material came from PBMCs. J is TRBJ1-1 and V is TRBV6-1, with D unclear. The source of this sequence is a woman between 18 and 29 years old in good health and CMV-seronegative. CDR3 in DNA: TGTGCCAGCAGTGAAGGAGGGCACACTGAAGCTTTCTTT. As protein: CASSEGGHTEAFF.